Presented here are 14 T cell receptor beta chains from one specimen sequenced in a study of cytomegalovirus exposure and HLA in healthy donors. PCR amplification relied on 60 Vbeta primers (plus 13 Jbeta primers). Here immunoSEQ multiplex PCR was the method, and the copy in TCRdb shows in-frame clones only, minus some. In the table there are tens of thousands of clones, roughly 72% of which are singletons. Specimen: PBMCs. Every receptor here comes from a woman aged 45-59 years in good health and CMV-seropositive.

The chain combines TRBV5-1 with TRBJ1-4; no definite D call. The CDR3 has 14 amino acids. V lost 3 bases to trimming and J lost 0 bases, with 6 bases between them. Germline V gene data show CDR1 as SGHRS and CDR2 as YFSETQ. This chain's CDR3 is CASSWTATNEKLFF. CDR3 nucleotide sequence: TGCGCCAGCAGCTGGACTGCAACTAATGAAAAACTGTTTTTT. The full variable domain, rest sourced from reference TRBV5-1 and TRBJ1-4, is KAGVTQTPRYLIKTRGQQVTLSCSPISGHRSVSWYQQTPGQGLQFLFEYFSETQRNKGNFPGRFSGRQFSNSRSEMNVSTLELGDSALYLCASSWTATNEKLFFGSGTQLSVL.

V is TRBV7-9 and J is TRBJ2-3, with 9 positions matching TRBD2. From germline, CDR1 is SEHNR and CDR2 FQNEAQ (reference sequence). The junction had 3 bases not matched to a gene; V was cut back by 11 bases and J by 0 bases. This CDR3 is 13 amino acids long. The DNA for the CDR3 is TGTGCCGGCGGGGGGGTTAGCACAGATACGCAGTATTTT. It is translated as CAGGGVSTDTQYF.

The V and J genes are TRBV7-2 and TRBJ2-5, with 11 bases that match TRBD1. The V gene's germline CDR1 is SGHTA and CDR2 FQGNSA. Trimming cost V 6 bases and J 5 bases; bases outside gene matches: 8. The CDR3 contains 15 residues. The DNA of the CDR3 is TGTGCCAGCAGGAACCATGGGACAGGGGGGGAGACCCAGTACTTC. Translated, it gives CASRNHGTGGETQYF.

V and J are TRBV6-5 and TRBJ1-2, with TRBD1 matching over 8 bases. The CDR3 sequence is 15 residues long. CDR1 is MNHEY and CDR2 is SVGAGI in the germline V gene. Unmatched junction bases numbered 12, after V lost 4 bases and J lost 8 bases. The CDR3 spells CASSSRDRPLWGYTF. The DNA for the CDR3 is TGTGCCAGCAGTTCTAGGGACAGGCCCTTATGGGGCTACACCTTC.

V is TRBV5-1 and J is TRBJ2-2, with 8 bases fitting TRBD2. The trim removed 2 bases at V and 6 bases at J, leaving 9 bases unmatched. The CDR3 loop spans 16 amino acids. Per the germline V gene, CDR1 is SGHRS and CDR2 is YFSETQ. For the CDR3, the DNA is TGCGCCAGCAGCTTCGGTCGGGGGGGGGTCGCCGGGGAGCTGTTTTTT. Protein sequence: CASSFGRGGVAGELFF.

J is TRBJ1-2 and V is TRBV11-2; weak D call: TRBD1 (5 bases). The CDR3 spans 14 residues. Germline V gives CDR1 SGHAT, CDR2 FQNNGV. V was clipped by 3 bases and J by 2 bases, with 10 bases between them. CDR3 bases: TGTGCCAGCAGCTTGGGACTCCTCAACTATGGCTACACCTTC. It specifies CASSLGLLNYGYTF. Based on the CDR3 plus reference TRBV11-2 and TRBJ1-2, the full variable domain is EAGVAQSPRYKIIEKRQSVAFWCNPISGHATLYWYQQILGQGPKLLIQFQNNGVVDDSQLPKDRFSAERLKGVDSTLKIQPAKLEDSAVYLCASSLGLLNYGYTFGSGTRLTVV.

This chain links TRBV2 with TRBJ1-5; 7 bases are shared with TRBD1. The J segment lost 4 bases and the V segment lost 5 bases, leaving 8 bases of the junction unmatched. In germline, CDR1 is SNHLY, CDR2 FYNNEI. The length of the CDR3 is 15 residues. The CDR3 DNA reads TGTGCCAGCAGTTACAGGGACAGCGAGAATCAGCCCCAGCATTTT. It translates to CASSYRDSENQPQHF.

The chain joins TRBV28 to TRBJ2-5; 7 bases agree with TRBD1. The CDR3 has 15 residues. Trimming took 6 bases from V and 2 from J; bases not matched to a gene: 9. CDR1 is MDHEN, CDR2 SYDVKM, per germline. DNA for the CDR3: TGTGCCAGCAGCTTCGACAGGGTGGGGCAAGAGACCCAGTACTTC. Its protein is CASSFDRVGQETQYF.

The table lists this clone with a few counts. The chain uses TRBV4-3 and TRBJ2-4; D might be TRBD2 (6 bases). Trimming pared 0 bases from V and 3 bases from J, leaving 9 bases between. CDR1 LGHNA and CDR2 YSLEER come from the germline V gene. The CDR3 length is 15 residues. The CDR3 spells CASSQEGGSKNIQYF. CDR3 bases: TGCGCCAGCAGCCAAGAAGGAGGGAGCAAAAACATTCAGTACTTC.

The chain uses TRBV7-8 and TRBJ2-2; 9 bases align to TRBD2. V gave up 5 bases and J gave up 6 bases; unmatched junction bases: 13. The CDR3 length is 17 residues. Germline V CDR1 and CDR2: SGHVS, FQNEAQ. The DNA for the CDR3 is TGTGCCAGCAGCCCTGGTGGCGGGAGGGGGAGGGCCGGGGAGCTGTTTTTT. Protein: CASSPGGGRGRAGELFF.

This chain joins TRBV7-2 and TRBJ1-2, with D maybe TRBD1 (6 bases). Trimming pared 5 bases from V and 4 bases from J, leaving 11 bases between. Germline V lookup: CDR1 SGHTA, CDR2 FQGNSA. The CDR3 spans 13 residues. CDR3 sequence: CASSPTGPYGYTF. DNA of the CDR3: TGTGCCAGCAGCCCAACAGGGCCCTATGGCTACACCTTC.

The chain joins TRBV28 to TRBJ2-1; 10 positions match TRBD1. The CDR3 runs 17 residues. From germline, CDR1 is MDHEN and CDR2 SYDVKM. The V gene end was trimmed by 3 bases and the J gene end by 4 bases; junction bases not matched to a gene: 9. CDR3 DNA: TGTGCCAGCAGTTTCGACAGGGGGCAGGGAAGGTACAATGAGCAGTTCTTC. It is translated as CASSFDRGQGRYNEQFF.

J is TRBJ2-2 and V is TRBV2; TRBD2 agrees at 12 bases. The trim removed 7 bases at V and 5 bases at J, leaving 8 bases unmatched. CDR1 and CDR2 (germline): SNHLY, FYNNEI. The CDR3 contains 16 residues. The CDR3 loop is CASTSSGGALTGELFF. The CDR3 DNA reads as TGTGCCAGCACCTCTAGCGGGGGGGCCTTAACCGGGGAGCTGTTTTTT.

This chain links TRBV7-9 with TRBJ2-5, with 12 bases lining up with TRBD2. Germline V CDR1 and CDR2: SEHNR, FQNEAQ (reference sequence). V shed 3 bases, J shed 5 bases, and the junction held 10 bases outside the gene matches. The CDR3 runs to 17 residues. The CDR3 nucleotides read TGTGCCAGCAGCTTGTTTTCTGGACTAGCGGGGTTGGAGACCCAGTACTTC. The encoded protein is CASSLFSGLAGLETQYF. The whole variable domain, remainder taken from reference TRBV7-9 and TRBJ2-5, is DTGVSQNPRHKITKRGQNVTFRCDPISEHNRLYWYRQTLGQGPEFLTYFQNEAQLEKSRLLSDRFSAERPKGSFSTLEIQRTEQGDSAMYLCASSLFSGLAGLETQYFGPGTRLLVL.